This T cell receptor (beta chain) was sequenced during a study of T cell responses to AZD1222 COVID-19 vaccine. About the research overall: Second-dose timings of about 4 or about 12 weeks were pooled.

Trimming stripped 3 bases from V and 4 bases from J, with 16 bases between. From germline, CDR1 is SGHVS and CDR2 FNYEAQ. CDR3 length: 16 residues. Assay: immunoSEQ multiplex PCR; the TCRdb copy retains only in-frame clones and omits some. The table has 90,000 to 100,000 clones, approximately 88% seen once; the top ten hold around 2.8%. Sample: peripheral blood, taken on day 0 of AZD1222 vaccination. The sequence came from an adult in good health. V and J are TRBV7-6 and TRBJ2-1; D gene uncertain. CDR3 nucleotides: TGTGCCAGCAGCTTGGAAAACCGCTTACCTTACAATGAGCAGTTCTTC. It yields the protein CASSLENRLPYNEQFF.